This T cell receptor beta chain is from a study of radiation and T cells in renal cell carcinoma. Study-wide results and limits: Without pretreatment biopsies, baseline tumor clonotype presence was undetermined.

This CDR3 contains 17 residues. Trimming took 4 bases from V and 5 from J, leaving 20 bases between them. CDR1 and CDR2 (germline): SGHDN, FVKESK. Specified time point: blood 4 weeks post-SBRT, at nephrectomy. Noted treatment: 15 Gy SBRT to primary tumor, nephrectomy 4 weeks later. After SBRT, blood was collected at 2 and 4 weeks, plus baseline. The patient's renal cell carcinoma had clear cell pathology. Measured with immunoSEQ multiplex PCR; TCRdb has only the in-frame clones, and not every one. The repertoire consists of 60,000 to 75,000 clones, with 60% to 85% occurring once and the leading ten covering around 7%. With regard to this clone: Antigen unknown.

This TCR was sampled from a man between 60 and 75 years old with renal cell carcinoma. The starting material was blood, obtained from a patient whose treatment included radiotherapy and nephrectomy. The gene calls are TRBV14 and TRBJ2-2; tentative D call: TRBD2 (5 bases). CDR3 sequence reads: CASSRLGRRSGTGELFF. CDR3 DNA sequence: TGTGCCAGCAGCCGCCTCGGTCGTAGATCGGGGACCGGGGAGCTGTTTTTT. The full variable domain, its missing parts supplied by reference TRBV14 and TRBJ2-2, is EAGVTQFPSHSVIEKGQTVTLRCDPISGHDNLYWYRRVMGKEIKFLLHFVKESKQDESGMPNNRFLAERTGGTYSTLKVQPAELEDSGVYFCASSRLGRRSGTGELFFGEGSRLTVL.